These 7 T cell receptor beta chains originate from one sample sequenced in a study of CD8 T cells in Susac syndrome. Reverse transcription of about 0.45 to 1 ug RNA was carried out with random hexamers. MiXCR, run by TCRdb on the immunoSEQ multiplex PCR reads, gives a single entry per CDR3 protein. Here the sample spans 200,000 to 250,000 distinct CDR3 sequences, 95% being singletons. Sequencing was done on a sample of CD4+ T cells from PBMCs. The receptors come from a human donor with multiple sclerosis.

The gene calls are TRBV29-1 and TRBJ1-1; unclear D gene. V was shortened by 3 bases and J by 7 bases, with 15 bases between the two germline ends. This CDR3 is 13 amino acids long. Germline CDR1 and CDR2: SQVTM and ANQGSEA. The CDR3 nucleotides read TGCAGCGTTGACTTCCGGGGTGGAGGTGAAGCTTTCTTT. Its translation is CSVDFRGGGEAFF.

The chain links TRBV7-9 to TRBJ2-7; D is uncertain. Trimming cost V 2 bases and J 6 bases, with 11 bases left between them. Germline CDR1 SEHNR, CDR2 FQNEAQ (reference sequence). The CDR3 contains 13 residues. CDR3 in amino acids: CASSLPSEFEQYF. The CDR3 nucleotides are TGTGCCAGCAGCTTACCCTCTGAGTTCGAGCAGTACTTC.

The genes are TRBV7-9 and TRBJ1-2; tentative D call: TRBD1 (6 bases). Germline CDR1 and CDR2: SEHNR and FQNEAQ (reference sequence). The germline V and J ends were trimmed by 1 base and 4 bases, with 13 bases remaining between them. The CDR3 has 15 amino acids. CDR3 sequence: CASSLGGRGSYGYTF. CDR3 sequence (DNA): TGTGCCAGCAGCTTAGGCGGCAGGGGAAGCTATGGCTACACCTTC.

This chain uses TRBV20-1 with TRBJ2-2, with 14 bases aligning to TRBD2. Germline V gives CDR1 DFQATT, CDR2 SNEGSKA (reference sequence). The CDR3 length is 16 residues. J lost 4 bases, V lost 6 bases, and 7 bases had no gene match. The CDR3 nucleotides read TGCAGTGCCCAGACTAGCGGGAGGGCCGGCACCGGGGAGCTGTTTTTT. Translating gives CSAQTSGRAGTGELFF.

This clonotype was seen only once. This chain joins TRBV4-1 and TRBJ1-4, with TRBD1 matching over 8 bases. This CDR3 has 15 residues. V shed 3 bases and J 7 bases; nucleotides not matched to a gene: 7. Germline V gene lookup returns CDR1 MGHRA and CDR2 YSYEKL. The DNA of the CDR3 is TGCGCCAGCAGCCAGCCCACAGGGGGGAGTGAAAAACTGTTTTTT. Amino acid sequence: CASSQPTGGSEKLFF.

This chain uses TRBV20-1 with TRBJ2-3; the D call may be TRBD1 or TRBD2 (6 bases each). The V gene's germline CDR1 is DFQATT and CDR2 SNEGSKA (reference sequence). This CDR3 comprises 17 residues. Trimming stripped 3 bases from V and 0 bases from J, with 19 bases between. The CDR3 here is CSASLRGPLPSTDTQYF. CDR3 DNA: TGCAGTGCTAGTTTACGGGGGCCGTTACCTAGCACAGATACGCAGTATTTT.

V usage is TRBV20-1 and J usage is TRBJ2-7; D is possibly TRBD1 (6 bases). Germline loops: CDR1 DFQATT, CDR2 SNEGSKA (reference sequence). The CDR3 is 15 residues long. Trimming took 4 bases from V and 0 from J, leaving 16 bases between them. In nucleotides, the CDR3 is TGCAGTGCTAAAGTCCAGGGGAGTGGCTCCTACGAGCAGTACTTC. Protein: CSAKVQGSGSYEQYF.